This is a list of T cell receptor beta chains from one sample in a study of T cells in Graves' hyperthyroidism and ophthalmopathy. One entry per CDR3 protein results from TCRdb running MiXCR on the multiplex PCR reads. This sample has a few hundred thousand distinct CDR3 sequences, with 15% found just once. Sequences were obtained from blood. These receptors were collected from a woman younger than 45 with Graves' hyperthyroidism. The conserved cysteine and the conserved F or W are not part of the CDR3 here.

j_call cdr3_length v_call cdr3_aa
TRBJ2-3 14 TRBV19 ASTELAGAPTDTQY
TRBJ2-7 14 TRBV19 ASSIATFGEGYEQY
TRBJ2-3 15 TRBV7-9 ASSRQRELSGPDTQY
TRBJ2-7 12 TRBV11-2 ASSFGLALYEQY
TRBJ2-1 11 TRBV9 ASSVETYNEQF
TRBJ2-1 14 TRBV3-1 ASSTGPGHNYNEQF
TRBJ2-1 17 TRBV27 ASSLLTSGRAFRDNEQF
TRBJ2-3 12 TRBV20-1 SARHGGSTDTQY
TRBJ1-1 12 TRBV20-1 SARDRSGAPEAF
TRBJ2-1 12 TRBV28 ASSESGTIDEQF
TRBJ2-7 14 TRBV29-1 SVEDRVQGRVYEQY
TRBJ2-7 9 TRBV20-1 RVTAGGEQY
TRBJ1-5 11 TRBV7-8 ASNLRGYQPQH
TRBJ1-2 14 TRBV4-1 ASSQEGGQGAFGYT
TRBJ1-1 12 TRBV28 ASSYRGPSTEAF
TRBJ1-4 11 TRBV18 ASSPGPNEKLF
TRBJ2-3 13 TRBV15 ATSGADTYTDTQY
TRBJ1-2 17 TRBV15 ATSRDLRPSRAPNYGYT
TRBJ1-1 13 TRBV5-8 ASSLVGGLHTEAF
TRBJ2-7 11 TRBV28 ASIRRDTYEQY
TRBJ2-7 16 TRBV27 ASSRGARGSARPYEQY
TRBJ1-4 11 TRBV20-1 SARWGLNEKLF
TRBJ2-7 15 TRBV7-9 ASSQLTGRISSYEQY
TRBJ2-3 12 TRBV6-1 ASTDRGATDTQY
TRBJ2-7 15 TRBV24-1 ATSDPKGSGRIHEQY
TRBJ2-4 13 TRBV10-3 AISESWAGKNIQY
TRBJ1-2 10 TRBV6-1 ASSSGVYGYT
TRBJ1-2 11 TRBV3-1 ASSQTGRGDYT
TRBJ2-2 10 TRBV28 ASSLLTGELF
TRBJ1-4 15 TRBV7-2 ASSSLSGDREGEKLF
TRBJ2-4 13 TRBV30 ACTPGTLAKNIQY
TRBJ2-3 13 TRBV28 ASSLWDSNTDTQY
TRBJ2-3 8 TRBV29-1 SVEDETQY
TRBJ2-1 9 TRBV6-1 GCSINNEQF
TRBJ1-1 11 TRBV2 ASSDDRRTEAF
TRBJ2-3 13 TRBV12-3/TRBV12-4 ASSLFGTGADTQY
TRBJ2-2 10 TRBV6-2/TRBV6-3 ASTRGTGELF
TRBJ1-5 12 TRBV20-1 SARAGYSNQPQH
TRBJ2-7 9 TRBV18 ASSPPVEQY